The 9 T cell receptor beta chains below come from one sample, sequenced in a study of T cells after yellow fever vaccination. TCRdb reprocessed the 5' RACE reads with MiXCR, giving one entry per CDR3 protein. Among some 120,000 distinct CDR3 sequences listed, 7.4% were seen once. This material consisted of CD4+ T cells sorted from PBMCs, taken 10 days after the first yellow fever vaccination. All receptors come from a man aged 18 to 30 who received the YFV17D yellow fever vaccine.

The sample holds many counts of this clonotype. The rearrangement links TRBV6-1 to TRBJ1-5; tentatively, D is TRBD1 (6 bases). The CDR3 consists of 14 residues. Germline values: CDR1 MNHNS, CDR2 SASEGT. Trimming left V 6 bases short and J 3 bases short, with 12 bases between. The CDR3 sequence: CASSPDSFNQPQHF. The CDR3 nucleotides are TGTGCCAGCAGCCCGGACAGCTTCAATCAGCCCCAGCATTTT.

This clonotype came up many times. The gene calls are TRBV12-3 or TRBV12-4 and TRBJ2-7, with TRBD1 matching over 12 bases. V trimming: 3 bases; J trimming: 5 bases; junction bases outside the gene matches: 5. This CDR3 is 15 amino acids long. CDR3 sequence reads: CASSLGTGGLDEQYF. In nucleotides, the CDR3 is TGTGCCAGCAGTTTGGGGACAGGGGGCCTGGACGAGCAGTACTTC.

Only a few counts were recorded for this clonotype. The CDR3 DNA is TGTGCCAGCAGCTTGGGTGGGTTCGCCTACGAGCAGTACGTC. This gives the protein CASSLGGFAYEQYV. The rearrangement joins TRBV5-5 to TRBJ2-7; no reliable D call. Trimming pared 0 bases from V and 2 bases from J, leaving 9 bases between. Germline V gene lookup returns CDR1 SGHKS and CDR2 YYEKEE (reference sequence). The CDR3 is 14 amino acids.

This chain uses TRBV5-1 with TRBJ2-1, with D possibly being TRBD2 (6 bases). Per the germline V gene, CDR1 is SGHRS and CDR2 is YFSETQ. The CDR3 spans 16 residues. The V and J ends lost 2 bases and 8 bases respectively, with 20 bases between them. This chain's CDR3 is CASSFQPLQEGYEQFF. The CDR3 coding sequence is TGCGCCAGCAGCTTCCAGCCGCTCCAGGAGGGGTATGAGCAGTTCTTC.

The CDR3 DNA is TGTGCCAGCAGGCAGTCAGATACGCAGTATTTT. Translating it yields CASRQSDTQYF. The chain employs TRBV6-2 or TRBV6-3 and TRBJ2-3; D is unresolved. The CDR3 contains 11 residues. V lost 6 bases and J 4 bases, leaving 5 bases between the germline ends. Germline assignment: CDR1 MNHEY and CDR2 SVGEGT.

This clonotype was observed at least ten times. This sequence joins TRBV12-3 or TRBV12-4 and TRBJ1-5; D not resolved. Trimming left V 7 bases short and J 10 bases short, with 14 bases between. This CDR3 has 12 amino acids. This chain's CDR3 is CASTWVGGPQHF. DNA for the CDR3: TGTGCCAGCACCTGGGTGGGAGGCCCCCAGCATTTT.

There are many counts of this clonotype. The V gene is TRBV6-1, the J gene TRBJ1-2, with D possibly matching TRBD1 (6 bases). Germline-derived CDR1 and CDR2 are MNHNS and SASEGT. V was shortened by 9 bases and J by 6 bases, with 26 bases between the two germline ends. The CDR3 is 16 amino acids. CDR3 in amino acids: CASTYEGGVTANGYTF. CDR3 sequence (DNA): TGTGCCAGTACGTACGAGGGGGGCGTCACAGCGAATGGCTACACCTTC.

This clonotype was detected many times. J is TRBJ2-4 and V is TRBV7-9; either TRBD1 or TRBD2 may supply D (6 bases each). Germline V lookup: CDR1 SEHNR, CDR2 FQNEAQ (reference sequence). The V end lost 8 bases, the J end lost 0 bases, and 14 bases lay between the germline ends. This CDR3 is 15 amino acids long. The CDR3 sequence is CASSEGGKAKNIQYF. DNA of the CDR3: TGTGCCAGCTCAGAAGGGGGGAAAGCCAAAAACATTCAGTACTTC. The whole variable domain, remainder taken from reference TRBV7-9 and TRBJ2-4, is DTGVSQNPRHKITKRGQNVTFRCDPISEHNRLYWYRQTLGQGPEFLTYFQNEAQLEKSRLLSDRFSAERPKGSFSTLEIQRTEQGDSAMYLCASSEGGKAKNIQYFGAGTRLSVL.

This clonotype appeared many times. This chain joins TRBV5-1 and TRBJ1-1; weak D call: TRBD1 (6 bases). Per the germline V gene, CDR1 is SGHRS and CDR2 is YFSETQ. V was clipped by 0 bases and J by 7 bases, with 19 bases between them. CDR3 length: 16 amino acids. CDR3 residues: CASSLEVRAGEGEAFF. The CDR3, as DNA: TGCGCCAGCAGCTTGGAAGTCCGGGCAGGGGAAGGTGAAGCTTTCTTT. Full variable domain (outside the CDR3, taken from reference TRBV5-1 and TRBJ1-1): KAGVTQTPRYLIKTRGQQVTLSCSPISGHRSVSWYQQTPGQGLQFLFEYFSETQRNKGNFPGRFSGRQFSNSRSEMNVSTLELGDSALYLCASSLEVRAGEGEAFFGQGTRLTVV.